This T cell receptor (beta chain) was sequenced in a study of shared clonotypes between healthy human individuals. Whole-study findings and limits: The study generally estimated greater richness for naive than memory subsets.

V was clipped by 4 bases and J by 6 bases; unmatched bases: 8. The CDR3 totals 15 residues. Germline CDR1 and CDR2: SGHRS and YFSETQ. The assay used deep level. Per the authors' pipeline: Junction-only sequences produced by ImmunoSEQ had no quality scores, so filtering differed. Method: immunoSEQ multiplex PCR; TCRdb's copy keeps in-frame clones and lacks some. V, J and clone size are those of that table, while D and trimming were read from the DNA. The sample shows about 1 million clones, about 75% of them seen only once. Points on this clone: The antigen is unknown.

The split of CD4+ cells yielded CD45RA+ naive and CD45RA-negative memory subsets. This TCR derives from a man aged 18 to 35 in good health. The chain recombines TRBV5-1 with TRBJ2-2, with 8 bases aligning to TRBD2. The sequencing sample was made of memory CD4+ T cells sorted from blood. Sample subset: CD45RA-negative fraction. The CDR3 bases are TGCGCCAGCAGCCTAATGCGGGGGGAGGCCGGGGAGCTGTTTTTT. It is translated as CASSLMRGEAGELFF.